This T cell receptor beta chain was sequenced in a study of blood T cell repertoires in COVID-19 (dated by TCRdb to about 2020). With respect to the entire study: Samples covering the acute and convalescent phases of COVID-19 were provided by collaborators in the United States, Italy and Spain. The samples were drawn from the first 160 participants of the ongoing ImmuneRACE study and from some 1,300 subjects provided by 6 global collaborators. Where HLA class I and class II types were available, the types were taken from metadata supplied by the sample provider, not from assay-based typing. A freely available public database, intended as a resource for researchers studying the immune response to SARS-CoV-2, is where the repertoires were released. A de-identified subject ID, COVID-19 status, age in years and sex were almost always included in the sample metadata. The material from the prospective study consisted of cDNA or gDNA derived from T cells, B-cell-depleted T cells, or PBMCs. The dataset comprised deeply sampled blood TCRbeta repertoires from subjects exposed to, actively infected with, or recovered from COVID-19.

What the research found in general, with its limitations: The amount of clinical and demographic metadata varied by source and participant and was provided uncurated.

As regards this clone: This receptor's antigen is unknown. No per-base quality is available; no much larger clone lies one base away.

Trimming removed 4 bases from V and 11 bases from J; the gene matches leave 7 bases unexplained. The CDR3 measures 13 amino acids from cysteine to phenylalanine. This entry keeps only the CDR3 DNA: 39 bases, framed from base 1. The germline V gene gives CDR1 as SGHDT and CDR2 as YYEEEE. Each collaborating institution followed its own protocols to collect whole blood in K2EDTA tubes. For TCRbeta analysis, collaborators shipped samples in one of three forms: frozen whole blood, isolated PBMCs, or DNA extracted from either of those sample types. The immunoSEQ Assay, a bias-controlled multiplex PCR, was used to amplify TCRbeta CDR3 regions from genomic DNA. As for the original processing: Nucleated cell counts per sample were estimated from amplification of reference gene primers within the assay. Sequence reads were collapsed and filtered to measure the absolute abundance of every unique TCRbeta CDR3 rearrangement. For each sample, productive Simpson clonality was calculated as the square root of Simpson's diversity index across productive rearrangements. Sourced from immuneACCESS, this table was stored by TCRdb with only in-frame sequences that have V and J called. A share of the clones is absent; for the studies checked, an unresolved V gene accounts for under half, and the remainder has no known explanation. V and J calls and clone size come straight from that table; D and trimming were deduced from the DNA. The sample has about 120,000 clones on record, 85% of them singletons. The top ten clonotypes cover 13% of the sample.

The sequence links TRBV5-6 to TRBJ1-5, with 9 bases matching TRBD1. The sample was peripheral blood. The source is a human donor in a cohort sampled during active COVID-19. For the CDR3, the sequence is CASSRGQGVAQHF. The DNA sequence reads TGTGCCAGCAGCCGGGGACAGGGAGTGGCCCAGCATTTT.